Given below is one T cell receptor (beta chain) in context. The assay, immunoSEQ v3.0, was run at survey level. Produced via immunoSEQ multiplex PCR; TCRdb's table is partial and in-frame only. The sample consists of tens of thousands of clones, less than 90% of them appearing once. The junction had 4 bases not matched to a gene; V was cut back by 4 bases and J by 9 bases. The germline CDR1 and CDR2 sequences are MGHRA and YSYEKL. CDR3 size: 14 residues. This record comes from a study of long-term antiretroviral therapy in people with HIV. The chain carries TRBV4-1 and TRBJ2-1; 12 bases map to TRBD1. This receptor was taken from a man between 18 and 35 years old with HIV. This material consisted of unsorted PBMCs, taken 1 year after starting antiretroviral therapy. This chain's CDR3 is CASSLGTGGGEQFF. DNA for the CDR3: TGCGCCAGCAGCCTTGGGACAGGGGGCGGTGAGCAGTTCTTC.